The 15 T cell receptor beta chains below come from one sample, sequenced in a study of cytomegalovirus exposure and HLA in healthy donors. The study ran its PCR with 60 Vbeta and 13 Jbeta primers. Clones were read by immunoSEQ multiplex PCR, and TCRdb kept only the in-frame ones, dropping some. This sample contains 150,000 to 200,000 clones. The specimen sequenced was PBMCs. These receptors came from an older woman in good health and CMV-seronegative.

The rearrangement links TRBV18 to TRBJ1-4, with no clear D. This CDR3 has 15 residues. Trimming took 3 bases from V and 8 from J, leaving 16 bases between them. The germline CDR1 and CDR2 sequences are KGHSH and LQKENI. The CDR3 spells CASSPGEGRKEKLFF. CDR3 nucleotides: TGTGCCAGCTCACCTGGGGAGGGCAGGAAGGAAAAACTGTTTTTT.

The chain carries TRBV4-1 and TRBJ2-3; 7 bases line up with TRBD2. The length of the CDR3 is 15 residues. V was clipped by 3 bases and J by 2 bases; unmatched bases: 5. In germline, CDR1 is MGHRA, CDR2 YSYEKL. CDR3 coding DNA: TGCGCCAGCAGCCATCCGGGACTAAACACAGATACGCAGTATTTT. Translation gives CASSHPGLNTDTQYF.

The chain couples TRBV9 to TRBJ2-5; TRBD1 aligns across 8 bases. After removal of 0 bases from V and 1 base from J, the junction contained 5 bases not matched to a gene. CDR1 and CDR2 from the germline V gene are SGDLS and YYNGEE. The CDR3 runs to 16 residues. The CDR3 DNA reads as TGTGCCAGCAGCGTAGTTTCAGGGGGCCTCCAAGAGACCCAGTACTTC. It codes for CASSVVSGGLQETQYF.

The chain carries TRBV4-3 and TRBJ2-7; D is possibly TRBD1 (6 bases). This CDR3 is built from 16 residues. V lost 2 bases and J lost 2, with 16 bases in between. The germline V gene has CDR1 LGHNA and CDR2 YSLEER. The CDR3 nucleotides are TGCGCCAGCAGCCAAAAGCTGGACAGTGCTGCCTACGAGCAGTACTTC. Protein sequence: CASSQKLDSAAYEQYF.

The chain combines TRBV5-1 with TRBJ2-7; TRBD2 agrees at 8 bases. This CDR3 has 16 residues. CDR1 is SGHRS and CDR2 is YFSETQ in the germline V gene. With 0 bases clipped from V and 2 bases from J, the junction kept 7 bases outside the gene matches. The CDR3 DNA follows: TGCGCCAGCAGCTTGGGTCCGGGGGGGCTCCCCTACGAGCAGTACTTC. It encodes CASSLGPGGLPYEQYF.

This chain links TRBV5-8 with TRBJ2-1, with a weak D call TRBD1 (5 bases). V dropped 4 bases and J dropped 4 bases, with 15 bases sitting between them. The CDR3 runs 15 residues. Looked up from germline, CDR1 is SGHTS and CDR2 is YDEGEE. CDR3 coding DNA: TGTGCCAGCAGCCCCTATGGGGCCGGATACAATGAGCAGTTCTTC. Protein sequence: CASSPYGAGYNEQFF.

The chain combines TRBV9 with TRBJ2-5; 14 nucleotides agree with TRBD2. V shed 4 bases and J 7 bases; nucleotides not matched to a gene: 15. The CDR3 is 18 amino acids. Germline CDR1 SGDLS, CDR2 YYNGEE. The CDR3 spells CASSPHPGTSGRWLTQYF. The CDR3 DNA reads TGTGCCAGCAGCCCCCACCCCGGGACTAGCGGGAGATGGCTGACCCAGTACTTC.

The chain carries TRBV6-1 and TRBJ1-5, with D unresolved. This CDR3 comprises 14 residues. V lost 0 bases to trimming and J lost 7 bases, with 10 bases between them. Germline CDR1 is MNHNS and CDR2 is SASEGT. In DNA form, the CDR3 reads TGTGCCAGCAGTGAAGCAGGAACCGGGCAGCCCCAGCATTTT. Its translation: CASSEAGTGQPQHF.

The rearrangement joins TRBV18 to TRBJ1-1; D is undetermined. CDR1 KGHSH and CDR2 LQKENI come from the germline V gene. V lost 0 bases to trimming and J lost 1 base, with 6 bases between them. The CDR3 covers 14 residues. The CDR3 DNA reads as TGTGCCAGCTCACCACCGGCAACGAACACTGAAGCTTTCTTT. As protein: CASSPPATNTEAFF.

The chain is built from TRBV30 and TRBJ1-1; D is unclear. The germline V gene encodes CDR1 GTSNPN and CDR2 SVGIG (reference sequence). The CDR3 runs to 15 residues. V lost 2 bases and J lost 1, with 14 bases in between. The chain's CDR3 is CAWSLGVWPNTEAFF. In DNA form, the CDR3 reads TGTGCCTGGAGTCTAGGCGTGTGGCCGAACACTGAAGCTTTCTTT.

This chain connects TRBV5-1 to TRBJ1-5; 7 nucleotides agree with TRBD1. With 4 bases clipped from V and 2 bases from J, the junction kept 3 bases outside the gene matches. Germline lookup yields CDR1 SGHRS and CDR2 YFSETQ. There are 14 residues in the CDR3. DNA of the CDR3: TGCGCCAGCAGCACCGACAGGGGCAATCAGCCCCAGCATTTT. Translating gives CASSTDRGNQPQHF.

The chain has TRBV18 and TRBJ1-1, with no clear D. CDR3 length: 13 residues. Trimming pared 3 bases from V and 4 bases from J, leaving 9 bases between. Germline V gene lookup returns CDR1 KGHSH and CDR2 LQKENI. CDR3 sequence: CASSPLQSTEAFF. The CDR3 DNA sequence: TGTGCCAGCTCACCCCTACAGAGCACTGAAGCTTTCTTT.

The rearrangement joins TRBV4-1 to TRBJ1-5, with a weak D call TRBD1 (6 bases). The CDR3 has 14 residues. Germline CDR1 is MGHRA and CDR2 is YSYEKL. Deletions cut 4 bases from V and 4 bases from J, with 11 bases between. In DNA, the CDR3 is TGCGCCAGCAGCCCGGGACACGCAAATCAGCCCCAGCATTTT. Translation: CASSPGHANQPQHF.

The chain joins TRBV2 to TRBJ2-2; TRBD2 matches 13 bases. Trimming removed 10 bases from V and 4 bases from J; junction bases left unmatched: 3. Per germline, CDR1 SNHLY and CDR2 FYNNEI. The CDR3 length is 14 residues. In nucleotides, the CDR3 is TGTGCCACCAGGACTAGCGGGGGCACCGGGGAGCTGTTTTTT. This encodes CATRTSGGTGELFF. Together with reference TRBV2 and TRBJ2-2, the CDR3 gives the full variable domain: EPEVTQTPSHQVTQMGQEVILRCVPISNHLYFYWYRQILGQKVEFLVSFYNNEISEKSEIFDDQFSVERPDGSNFTLKIRSTKLEDSAMYFCATRTSGGTGELFFGEGSRLTVL.

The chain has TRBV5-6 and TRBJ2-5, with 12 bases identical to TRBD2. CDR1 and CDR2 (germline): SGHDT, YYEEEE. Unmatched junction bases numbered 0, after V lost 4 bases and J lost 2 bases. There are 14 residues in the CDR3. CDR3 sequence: CASSGTSGQETQYF. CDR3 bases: TGTGCCAGCAGCGGGACTAGCGGGCAAGAGACCCAGTACTTC.